The sample holds many counts of the clone carrying this TCR beta chain. Its antigen is not identified. This entry comes from a study of T cell repertoires in cytomegalovirus infection. On the study more broadly: Public TCR beta signatures provided an indication of both CMV infection and a matching HLA type.

General observations from the study: Clonotype analysis showed dominance of the ex vivo response by HLA-C-restricted CMV-specific TCR beta clonotypes.

TCRdb reanalysed the reads using MiXCR and keeps one entry per CDR3 protein. This sample carries some 270,000 distinct CDR3 sequences, roughly a fifth of them seen once, and the ten largest clones take roughly a fifth. CDR3 size: 14 residues. CDR1 and CDR2 from the germline V gene are SEHNR and FQNEAQ (reference sequence). V lost 0 bases to trimming and J lost 8 bases, with 13 bases between them. This chain connects TRBV7-9 to TRBJ1-2; D is uncertain. The sequence was obtained from a human donor in good health (CMV status not recorded). Some clones in this sample may be carry-over from other donors' samples. The specimen comprised cultured PBMCs, sampled from culture after CMV antigen stimulation. The CDR3, as DNA: TGTGCCAGCAGCTTAGCAGGGCAGATGAGGGGCTACACCTTC. Translated, it gives CASSLAGQMRGYTF.